The rows below give T cell receptor beta chains drawn from one sample of a study of CD8 T cells in ankylosing spondylitis. MiXCR, run by TCRdb on the 5' RACE reads, gives a single entry per CDR3 protein. This table holds 150,000 or so distinct CDR3 sequences, under 35% found once. Sequencing used synovial fluid, either unsorted or a sorted T cell fraction (not recorded which). The receptors originated from a male donor with ankylosing spondylitis. The CDR3 runs from the conserved cysteine through the conserved F or W. The D gene is left open where the match is weak. Clone size, where shown, is once, few, many, or a class for clones that have expanded.

v_gene	abundance	d_gene	j_gene	len	CDR3nt	CDR3aa
TRBV28	many	TRBD1	TRBJ1-6	17	TGTGCCAGCAGTGGACAGGGAAGGGCCTCCTATAATTCACCCCTCCACTTT	CASSGQGRASYNSPLHF
TRBV28	few	-	TRBJ2-6	15	TGTGCCAGCAGTCCACGAGGGTCTGGGGCCAACGTCCTGACTTTC	CASSPRGSGANVLTF
TRBV3-1	few	-	TRBJ1-6	16	TGTGCCAGCAGCCAAGAGGGATTCTCCTATAATTCACCCCTCCACTTT	CASSQEGFSYNSPLHF
TRBV10-3	-	-	TRBJ1-5	15	TGTGCCATCAGTGAGTCGGGCCAGGGTTATCAGCCCCAGCATTTT	CAISESGQGYQPQHF
TRBV29-1	few	-	TRBJ1-1	13	TGCAGCGGAAGGCGGGGGATGAACACTGAAGCTTTCTTT	CSGRRGMNTEAFF
TRBV29-1	-	-	TRBJ2-1	11	TGCAGCTCCTCTCAATACAATGAGCAGTTCTTC	CSSSQYNEQFF
TRBV7-2	few	TRBD1	TRBJ1-6	15	TGTGCCAGCAGCTCCGCCGGGACAGGGAAATCACCCCTCCACTTT	CASSSAGTGKSPLHF
TRBV20-1	-	-	TRBJ1-1	14	TGCAGTGCTTATCAGGGTGGGAAAAGTACTGAAGCTTTCTTT	CSAYQGGKSTEAFF
TRBV7-2	-	-	TRBJ2-1	11	TGTGCCAGCAGCTTACTTGGTGAGCAGTTCTTC	CASSLLGEQFF
TRBV2	-	TRBD2	TRBJ2-1	15	TGTGCCAGCAGTCGAATAGCGGGAGGGCTCAATGAGCAGTTCTTC	CASSRIAGGLNEQFF
TRBV12-3/TRBV12-4	-	TRBD2	TRBJ2-1	13	TGTGCCAGCAGCCCGATGGGGGAGGGGGAGCAGTTCTTC	CASSPMGEGEQFF
TRBV5-4	-	TRBD1	TRBJ1-2	16	TGTGCCAGCAGCCCTATGGCAGGGGGCGGCCAGGGGGGCTACACCTTC	CASSPMAGGGQGGYTF
TRBV12-3/TRBV12-4	many	-	TRBJ1-6	13	TGTGCCAGCAGGTCAGAGTATAATTCACCCCTCCACTTT	CASRSEYNSPLHF
TRBV10-3	-	-	TRBJ2-7	12	TGTGCCACGGGACTGCCCTCCTACGAGCAGTACTTC	CATGLPSYEQYF
TRBV20-1	-	-	TRBJ1-6	15	TGCAGTGCTAGATACGGAAGCTCCTATAATTCACCCCTCCACTTT	CSARYGSSYNSPLHF
TRBV20-1	-	TRBD1	TRBJ1-2	15	TGCAGTGCTACGACAGGGGGCGCATTGGACTATGGCTACACCTTC	CSATTGGALDYGYTF
TRBV18	-	-	TRBJ2-5	14	TGTGCCAGCTCACCCAGGACGGAAGGAGAGACCCAGTACTTC	CASSPRTEGETQYF
TRBV5-6	-	TRBD1	TRBJ1-5	15	TGTGCCAGCAGCTTGGGGGACAGCCTTTATCAGCCCCAGCATTTT	CASSLGDSLYQPQHF
TRBV20-1	-	TRBD2	TRBJ2-1	16	TGCAGTGCTCCTAGACTAGCGGGAGAGGGGGGCAATGAGCAGTTCTTC	CSAPRLAGEGGNEQFF
TRBV20-1	few	-	TRBJ1-5	14	TGCAGTGCTAGACAGGGGAATAGCAATCAGCCCCAGCATTTT	CSARQGNSNQPQHF
TRBV4-1	-	-	TRBJ1-3	13	TGCGCCAGCAGCCCATTCTTTGGAAACACCATATATTTT	CASSPFFGNTIYF
TRBV20-1	-	-	TRBJ2-7	13	TGCAGTGCTAGAGACGGGATGTCTGGCGAGCAGTACTTC	CSARDGMSGEQYF